The subject of this entry is one T cell receptor beta chain. Antigen specificity is unknown. This CDR3 is built from 14 residues. V was pared by 0 bases and J by 6 bases, with 9 bases between. Germline V gene lookup returns CDR1 LGHNA and CDR2 YSLEER. The sample originates from a study of T cells in localized non-small cell lung cancer. Study observations and caveats: Analysis by sequencing included only one tumor region, so heterogeneity remains possible. T cell clonality was highest in uninvolved adjacent lung, above tumor. Higher blood T cell density tracked longer overall survival.

Only in-frame clones appear in the TCRdb table, and some are missing; sequencing was by immunoSEQ multiplex PCR. The data contain 30,000 to 40,000 clones, about nine tenths of them singletons. The TCR originated in a woman aged 35 to 70 with stage I lung adenocarcinoma. The chain employs TRBV4-3 and TRBJ1-5; no clear D gene. Specimen: peripheral blood, collected before any cancer treatment. The DNA for the CDR3 is TGCGCCAGCAGCCAAGATGGCTCGGGTCAGCCCCAGCATTTT. Its translation: CASSQDGSGQPQHF.